The 26 T cell receptor beta chains given below trace back to one sample, sequenced in a study of CD8 T cells in ankylosing spondylitis. Overall study results and limits: A TCR beta motif of eight highly homologous variants appeared characteristic of ankylosing spondylitis blood.

These receptors' targets are unknown. Each CDR3 protein gets one entry after TCRdb re-called the 5' RACE reads with MiXCR. This table holds some 200,000 distinct CDR3 sequences, about 7% found once. Sequencing input: blood, either unsorted or a sorted T cell fraction (not recorded which). These receptors all come from a male donor with ankylosing spondylitis.

This clonotype was detected many times. V and J are TRBV7-9 and TRBJ2-5, with D unclear. CDR1 is SEHNR, CDR2 FQNEAQ, per germline (reference sequence). CDR3 length equals 12 residues. Trimming left V 0 bases short and J 7 bases short, with 6 bases between. The CDR3 region has the DNA TGTGCCAGCAGCTTAGCCGGTCGGACCCAGTACTTC. Protein product: CASSLAGRTQYF.

This clonotype was observed at least ten times. The chain recombines TRBV7-6 with TRBJ1-1; D perhaps matches TRBD1 (6 bases). Trimming shortened V by 1 base and J by 6 bases, and 12 bases separated the two germline ends. This CDR3 comprises 14 residues. The germline CDR1 and CDR2 sequences are SGHVS and FNYEAQ. The CDR3 protein is CASSLEGGTSEAFF. The CDR3 DNA sequence: TGTGCCAGCAGCTTAGAGGGGGGAACATCTGAAGCTTTCTTT. The full variable domain, its missing parts supplied by reference TRBV7-6 and TRBJ1-1, is GAGVSQSPRYKVTKRGQDVALRCDPISGHVSLYWYRQALGQGPEFLTYFNYEAQQDKSGLPNDRFSAERPEGSISTLTIQRTEQRDSAMYRCASSLEGGTSEAFFGQGTRLTVV.

This clonotype was seen at least ten times. V gene TRBV7-8 combines with J gene TRBJ2-2, with 8 nucleotides matching TRBD1. CDR1 and CDR2 from the germline V gene are SGHVS and FQNEAQ. Unmatched junction bases numbered 2, after V lost 8 bases and J lost 3 bases. The CDR3 has 13 amino acids. The DNA for the CDR3 is TGTGCCAGCTGGGACAGGCACACCGGGGAGCTGTTTTTT. Translation gives CASWDRHTGELFF.

This chain joins TRBV13 and TRBJ2-7; 8 nucleotides line up with TRBD2. Germline-derived CDR1 and CDR2 are PRHDT and FYEKMQ (reference sequence). The CDR3 extends over 16 amino acids. V shed 1 base, J shed 0 bases, and the junction held 5 bases outside the gene matches. The CDR3 bases are TGTGCCAGCAGCTTAGTGGAGCGGGGGAGCTCCTACGAGCAGTACTTC. Translated: CASSLVERGSSYEQYF. Complete variable domain (other parts from reference TRBV13 and TRBJ2-7): AAGVIQSPRHLIKEKRETATLKCYPIPRHDTVYWYQQGPGQDPQFLISFYEKMQSDKGSIPDRFSAQQFSDYHSELNMSSLELGDSALYFCASSLVERGSSYEQYFGPGTRLTVT.

This clonotype was recorded many times. V usage is TRBV7-2 and J usage is TRBJ2-3, with D possibly called TRBD1 or TRBD2 (7 bases each). CDR3 length equals 16 residues. CDR1 and CDR2 (germline): SGHTA, FQGNSA. Trimming took 5 bases from V and 2 from J, leaving 17 bases between them. The CDR3: CASSLTGRGPTDTQYF. CDR3 DNA: TGTGCCAGCAGCCTAACAGGGAGGGGGCCCACAGATACGCAGTATTTT.

This clonotype appeared a few times. This chain links TRBV19 with TRBJ2-1; 11 bases match TRBD2. The CDR3 length is 15 residues. Per germline, CDR1 LNHDA and CDR2 SQIVND (reference sequence). V gave up 3 bases and J gave up 4 bases; unmatched junction bases: 2. CDR3 in amino acids: CASSISGRVYNEQFF. DNA for the CDR3: TGTGCCAGTAGTATTAGCGGGAGGGTATACAATGAGCAGTTCTTC.

This clonotype was counted many times. J is TRBJ1-3 and V is TRBV4-2; possibly TRBD1 for D (5 bases). V lost 0 bases and J 2 bases, leaving 8 bases between the germline ends. This CDR3 has 15 residues. Germline V CDR1 and CDR2: LGHNA, YNFKEQ. CDR3 sequence: CASSQDRGTGNTIYF. In DNA, the CDR3 is TGTGCCAGCAGCCAAGATCGGGGCACTGGAAACACCATATATTTT.

Ten or more counts support this clonotype. V usage is TRBV19 and J usage is TRBJ2-1; D is undetermined. Between the trimmed V and J ends, which lost 3 bases and 3 bases, there was a span of 21 bases. This CDR3 is 18 amino acids long. Germline lookup yields CDR1 LNHDA and CDR2 SQIVND (reference sequence). The CDR3 DNA reads TGTGCCAGTAGTATGCCCAATAGACTCCCTTCCAGCTACAATGAGCAGTTCTTC. Protein product: CASSMPNRLPSSYNEQFF.

At least ten counts were recorded for this clonotype. J is TRBJ2-1 and V is TRBV12-3 or TRBV12-4; D remains unclear. The V gene lost 5 bases and the J gene lost 14 bases, with 16 bases spanning the gap. The CDR3 is made up of 12 amino acids. The CDR3 region is CASSPSHRAEFF. The CDR3 nucleotides read TGTGCCAGCAGTCCGTCGCATAGGGCGGAGTTCTTC.

Ten or more counts support this clonotype. V and J are TRBV7-9 and TRBJ2-7; 7 bases match TRBD1. Germline CDR1 SEHNR, CDR2 FQNEAQ (reference sequence). The V segment lost 4 bases and the J segment 5 bases; nucleotides outside the gene matches: 5. The CDR3 loop spans 13 amino acids. The CDR3 DNA sequence: TGTGCCAGCAGCTCCAGTGACAGGGACGAGCAGTACTTC. Translating it yields CASSSSDRDEQYF. Based on the CDR3 plus reference TRBV7-9 and TRBJ2-7, the full variable domain is DTGVSQNPRHKITKRGQNVTFRCDPISEHNRLYWYRQTLGQGPEFLTYFQNEAQLEKSRLLSDRFSAERPKGSFSTLEIQRTEQGDSAMYLCASSSSDRDEQYFGPGTRLTVT.

This clonotype appeared many times. The V and J genes are TRBV9 and TRBJ2-7; D is possibly TRBD2 (5 bases). The CDR3 is made up of 12 amino acids. Germline V gives CDR1 SGDLS, CDR2 YYNGEE. The germline V and J ends were trimmed by 3 bases and 4 bases, with 8 bases remaining between them. The CDR3 sequence: CASSGTGYEQYF. CDR3 DNA: TGTGCCAGCAGCGGAACGGGGTACGAGCAGTACTTC.

This clonotype occurred many times. The chain couples TRBV6-5 to TRBJ2-3; D may be TRBD2 (6 bases). V was trimmed by 0 bases and J by 2 bases, leaving 9 bases between them. The CDR3 totals 15 residues. Germline CDR1 is MNHEY and CDR2 is SVGAGI. This chain's CDR3 is CASSYSAGITDTQYF. As DNA, the CDR3 is TGTGCCAGCAGTTACTCTGCGGGGATCACAGATACGCAGTATTTT.

This clonotype has ten or more counts. The chain has TRBV13 and TRBJ2-7; 13 positions agree with TRBD2. V lost 4 bases, J lost 2 bases, and 2 bases stayed unmatched. CDR3 length equals 15 residues. The germline gives CDR1 PRHDT, CDR2 FYEKMQ (reference sequence). This CDR3 reads CASSSGTSGAYEQYF. The CDR3 coding sequence is TGTGCCAGCAGCTCGGGGACTAGCGGGGCCTACGAGCAGTACTTC.

This clonotype was counted many times. The chain joins TRBV27 to TRBJ2-7; D ambiguous. Trimming took 4 bases from V and 2 from J, leaving 9 bases between them. This CDR3 region has 13 residues. The germline V gene encodes CDR1 MNHEY and CDR2 SMNVEV (reference sequence). CDR3 nucleotides: TGTGCCAGCAGTTCGGGTGGCACCTACGAGCAGTACTTC. As protein: CASSSGGTYEQYF.

Many counts were recorded for this clonotype. This sequence joins TRBV5-6 and TRBJ1-2; the D is unclear. V was trimmed by 0 bases and J by 5 bases, leaving 17 bases between them. This CDR3 is 16 amino acids long. Per the germline V gene, CDR1 is SGHDT and CDR2 is YYEEEE. CDR3 protein: CASSLAGFTPSYGYTF. The CDR3 DNA follows: TGTGCCAGCAGCTTGGCGGGTTTCACCCCTTCGTATGGCTACACCTTC.

This clonotype was seen more than once but under ten times. The chain recombines TRBV19 with TRBJ1-4; 7 bases are a match to TRBD1. Germline V gene sequence: CDR1 LNHDA, CDR2 SQIVND (reference sequence). Unmatched junction bases numbered 12, after V lost 6 bases and J lost 8 bases. The CDR3 totals 15 residues. The DNA of the CDR3 is TGTGCCAGTAGGCCAGGGGGGGCCTGGATGGAAAAACTGTTTTTT. Residues: CASRPGGAWMEKLFF.

This clonotype was observed many times. The chain is built from TRBV10-3 and TRBJ2-5; D is uncertain. V was pared by 4 bases and J by 2 bases, with 11 bases between. Germline V gene sequence: CDR1 ENHRY, CDR2 SYGVKD. The CDR3 contains 14 residues. The CDR3 protein is CAISAPDGQETQYF. The CDR3 DNA is TGTGCCATCAGTGCCCCGGACGGGCAAGAGACCCAGTACTTC.

This clonotype was seen at least ten times. This rearrangement joins TRBV10-3 to TRBJ2-7, with TRBD1 identical over 9 bases. Per germline, CDR1 ENHRY and CDR2 SYGVKD. This CDR3 comprises 14 residues. J gave up 4 bases and V 9 bases, and 10 bases lay outside the gene matches. Written as DNA, the CDR3 is TGTGCCATAAACCGGGACAGGGATATATACGAGCAGTACTTC. Translated: CAINRDRDIYEQYF.

This clonotype has at least ten counts. The rearrangement uses TRBV7-9 and TRBJ2-5; D gene uncertain. CDR3 length: 16 residues. V was pared by 0 bases and J by 1 base, with 12 bases between. Germline values: CDR1 SEHNR, CDR2 FQNEAQ (reference sequence). CDR3 residues: CASSLAPGDAQETQYF. The CDR3 DNA follows: TGTGCCAGCAGCTTAGCGCCGGGCGACGCCCAAGAGACCCAGTACTTC.

Many counts were recorded for this clonotype. The rearrangement links TRBV10-3 to TRBJ2-5; possibly TRBD1 for D (5 bases). V was trimmed by 6 bases and J by 0 bases, leaving 8 bases between them. CDR1 is ENHRY, CDR2 SYGVKD, per germline. The CDR3 is 13 amino acids. The CDR3 spells CAISQGDQETQYF. As DNA, the CDR3 is TGTGCCATCAGCCAAGGGGACCAAGAGACCCAGTACTTC.

This clonotype came up a few times. The chain joins TRBV6-2 or TRBV6-3 to TRBJ1-1, with D tentatively TRBD1 (6 bases). V was cut by 10 bases and J by 5 bases, with 17 bases left in between. The germline V gene has CDR1 MNHEY and CDR2 SVGEGT. This CDR3 spans 13 amino acids. The CDR3 spells CATISGARTEAFF. The CDR3 nucleotides read TGTGCCACCATCTCGGGGGCTCGAACTGAAGCTTTCTTT.

This clonotype was seen repeatedly, ten times or more. J is TRBJ2-3 and V is TRBV4-3, with 8 bases that match TRBD2. The CDR3 has 14 amino acids. The trim removed 4 bases at V and 2 bases at J, leaving 2 bases unmatched. CDR1 and CDR2 (germline): LGHNA, YSLEER. The CDR3: CASSRREVTDTQYF. In nucleotides, the CDR3 is TGCGCCAGCAGCCGGCGGGAGGTCACAGATACGCAGTATTTT.

This clonotype was seen many times. This chain uses TRBV27 with TRBJ2-1; weak D call: TRBD1 (5 bases). The V end was cut by 5 bases, the J end by 4 bases, with 12 bases between. Germline V CDR1 and CDR2: MNHEY, SMNVEV (reference sequence). The CDR3 length is 14 residues. The CDR3 DNA reads TGTGCCAGCAGTAGTTGGGGCGGATACAATGAGCAGTTCTTC. Its translation is CASSSWGGYNEQFF.

In this sample, this clonotype turned up many times. The chain links TRBV7-9 to TRBJ1-6; possible D gene TRBD1, 5 bases. V lost 3 bases to trimming and J lost 0 bases, with 12 bases between them. Germline CDR1 reads SEHNR; CDR2 reads FQNEAQ (reference sequence). The CDR3 extends over 17 amino acids. CDR3 amino acids: CASSFDSQVSYNSPLHF. In DNA, the CDR3 is TGTGCCAGCAGCTTTGACAGCCAGGTCTCCTATAATTCACCCCTCCACTTT.

There are many counts of this clonotype. The chain joins TRBV28 to TRBJ2-7, with 9 bases lining up with TRBD1. The trim removed 4 bases at V and 7 bases at J, leaving 8 bases unmatched. The CDR3 covers 14 residues. The germline gives CDR1 MDHEN, CDR2 SYDVKM. Here the CDR3 reads CASSYTGTGIEQYF. The CDR3 coding sequence is TGTGCCAGCAGTTACACCGGGACAGGGATAGAGCAGTACTTC.

The chain employs TRBV6-5 and TRBJ1-2; the D is unclear. V lost 3 bases and J 7 bases, leaving 12 bases between the germline ends. The germline V gene encodes CDR1 MNHEY and CDR2 SVGAGI. This CDR3 has 13 amino acids. CDR3 coding DNA: TGTGCCAGCAGTTATGTACAGCTGGGTGGCTACACCTTC. It encodes CASSYVQLGGYTF.